One TCR beta chain is described in this entry. No antigen is known for it. No qualities accompany the bases; no much larger clone lies one base away. The data are from a study of T cells of healthy individuals (dated by TCRdb to between 2018 and 2020). Libraries were built with 5' RACE. TCRdb lists the instrument as Illumina MiSeq. The public reads were reanalyzed by TCRdb: fastp trimming at Q25, MiXCR alignment, in-frame beta chains only. Every entry covers one CDR3 protein and lists the most common genes and DNA from its rows. The sample table records 60,000 to 75,000 distinct CDR3 sequences; about 17% of these occur just once. The ten most abundant clones make up approximately 4.6% of the sample. CDR1 and CDR2 are read off the germline V gene as SGHDT and YYEEEE. The junction carries 19 bases between V and J, which are trimmed by 1 base and 2 bases respectively. Its CDR3 holds 18 amino acids, cysteine through phenylalanine. The read is trimmed to its CDR3 DNA, 54 bases read in frame from base 1.

The clonotype originates from a human donor in good health. The chain uses TRBV5-6 and TRBJ1-3; too little of a D gene remains to name it. Here the CDR3 is given as CASSLKKLYIGPGNTIYF. The DNA sequence follows: TGTGCCAGCAGCTTGAAAAAACTGTATATAGGCCCTGGAAACACCATATATTTT. Reference TRBV5-6 and TRBJ1-3 genes cover what lies past the CDR3, so the full variable domain is DAGVTQSPTHLIKTRGQQVTLRCSPKSGHDTVSWYQQALGQGPQFIFQYYEEEERQRGNFPDRFSGHQFPNYSSELNVNALLLGDSALYLCASSLKKLYIGPGNTIYFGEGSWLTVV.